The clone carrying this T cell receptor (beta chain) was detected only a few times. The record originates from a study of T cells after yellow fever vaccination. V was pared by 4 bases and J by 6 bases, with 15 bases between. The CDR3 runs to 15 residues. TCRdb used MiXCR to reprocess the 5' RACE reads, holding one entry per CDR3 protein. The data contain 550,000 to 750,000 distinct CDR3 sequences, approximately 15% of them singletons. The TCR comes from a man aged 30 to 45 who received the YFV17D yellow fever vaccine. The gene calls are TRBV12-3 or TRBV12-4 and TRBJ2-2; D is perhaps TRBD1 or TRBD2 (5 bases each). Sample: PBMCs, taken on the day of the yellow fever booster vaccination. The CDR3 reads CASSSRGLGAGELFF. CDR3 nucleotides: TGTGCCAGCAGTTCCCGGGGCCTCGGCGCCGGGGAGCTGTTTTTT.